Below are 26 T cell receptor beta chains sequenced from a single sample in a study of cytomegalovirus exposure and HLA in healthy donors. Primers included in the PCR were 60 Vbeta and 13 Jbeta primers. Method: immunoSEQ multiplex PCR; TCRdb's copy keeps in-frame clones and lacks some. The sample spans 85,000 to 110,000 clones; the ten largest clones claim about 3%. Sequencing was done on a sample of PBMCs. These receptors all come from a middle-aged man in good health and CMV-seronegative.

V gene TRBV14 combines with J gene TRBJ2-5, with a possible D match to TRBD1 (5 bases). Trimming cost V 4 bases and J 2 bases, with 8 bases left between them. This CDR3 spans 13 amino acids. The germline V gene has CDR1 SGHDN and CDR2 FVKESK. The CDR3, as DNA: TGTGCCAGCAGCCGCCGACAGCAAGAGACCCAGTACTTC. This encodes CASSRRQQETQYF. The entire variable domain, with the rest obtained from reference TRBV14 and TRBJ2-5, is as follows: EAGVTQFPSHSVIEKGQTVTLRCDPISGHDNLYWYRRVMGKEIKFLLHFVKESKQDESGMPNNRFLAERTGGTYSTLKVQPAELEDSGVYFCASSRRQQETQYFGPGTRLLVL.

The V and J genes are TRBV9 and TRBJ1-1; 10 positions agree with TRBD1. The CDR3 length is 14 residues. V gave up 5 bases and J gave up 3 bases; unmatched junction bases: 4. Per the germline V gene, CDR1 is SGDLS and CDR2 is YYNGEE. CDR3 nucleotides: TGTGCCAGCAGAAAAGGACAGGGGGACACTGAAGCTTTCTTT. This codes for CASRKGQGDTEAFF.

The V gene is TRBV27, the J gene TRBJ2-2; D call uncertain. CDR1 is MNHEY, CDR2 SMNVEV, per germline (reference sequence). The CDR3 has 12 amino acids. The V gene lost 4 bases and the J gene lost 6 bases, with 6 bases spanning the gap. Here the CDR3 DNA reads TGTGCCAGCAGTTCCTTTTCCGGGGAGCTGTTTTTT. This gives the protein CASSSFSGELFF.

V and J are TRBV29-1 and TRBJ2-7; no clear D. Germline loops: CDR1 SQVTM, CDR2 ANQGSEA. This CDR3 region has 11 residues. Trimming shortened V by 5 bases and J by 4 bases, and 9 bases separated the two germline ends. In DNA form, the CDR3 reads TGCAGCGTTTTTCTGTCTTACGAGCAGTACTTC. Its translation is CSVFLSYEQYF.

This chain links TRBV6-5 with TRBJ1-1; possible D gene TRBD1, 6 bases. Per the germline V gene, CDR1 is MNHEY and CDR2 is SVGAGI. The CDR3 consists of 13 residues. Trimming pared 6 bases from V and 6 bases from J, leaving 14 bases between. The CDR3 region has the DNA TGTGCCAGCAGCCGTACAGGGATTGCTGAAGCTTTCTTT. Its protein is CASSRTGIAEAFF.

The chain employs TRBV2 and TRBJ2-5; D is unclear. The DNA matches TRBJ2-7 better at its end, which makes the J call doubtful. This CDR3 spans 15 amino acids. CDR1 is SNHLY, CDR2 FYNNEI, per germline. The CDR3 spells CASSDITGTSYEQYF. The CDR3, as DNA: TGTGCCAGCAGTGATATCACGGGTACTTCCTACGAGCAGTACTTC.

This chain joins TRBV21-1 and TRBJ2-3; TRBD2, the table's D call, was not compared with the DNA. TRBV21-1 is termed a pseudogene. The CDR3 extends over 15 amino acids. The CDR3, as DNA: TGTGCCAGCAGCAAACGGCGGGGGAGCACAGATACGCAGTATTTT. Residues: CASSKRRGSTDTQYF.

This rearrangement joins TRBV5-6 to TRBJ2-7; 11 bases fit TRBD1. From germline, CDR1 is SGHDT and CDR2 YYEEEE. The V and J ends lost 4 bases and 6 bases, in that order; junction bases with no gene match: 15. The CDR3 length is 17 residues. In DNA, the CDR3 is TGTGCCAGCAGCCTCGGACAGGGGGCGCCCCCTGTACGCGAGCAGTACTTC. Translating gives CASSLGQGAPPVREQYF.

CDR3 bases: TGTGCCAGCAGTTTTAGGGGGAATGAAGCTTTCTTT. This gives the protein CASSFRGNEAFF. The rearrangement links TRBV2 to TRBJ1-1; D possibly corresponds to TRBD1 (6 bases). The CDR3 sequence is 12 residues long. The germline V gene encodes CDR1 SNHLY and CDR2 FYNNEI. Trimming took off 5 bases at V and 7 bases at J, with 11 bases between the two ends.

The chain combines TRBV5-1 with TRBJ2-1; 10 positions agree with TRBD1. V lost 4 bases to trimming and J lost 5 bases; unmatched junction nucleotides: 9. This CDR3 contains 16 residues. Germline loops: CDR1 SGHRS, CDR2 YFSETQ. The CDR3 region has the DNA TGCGCCAGCAGCCCGCCGGGACAGGGGCGACACAATGAGCAGTTCTTC. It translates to CASSPPGQGRHNEQFF. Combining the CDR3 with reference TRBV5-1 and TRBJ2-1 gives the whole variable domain KAGVTQTPRYLIKTRGQQVTLSCSPISGHRSVSWYQQTPGQGLQFLFEYFSETQRNKGNFPGRFSGRQFSNSRSEMNVSTLELGDSALYLCASSPPGQGRHNEQFFGPGTRLTVL.

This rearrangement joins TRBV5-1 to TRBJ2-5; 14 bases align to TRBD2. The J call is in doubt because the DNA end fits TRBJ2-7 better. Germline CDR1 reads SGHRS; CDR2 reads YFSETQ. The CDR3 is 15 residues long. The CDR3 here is CASSLGLAGGGEQYF. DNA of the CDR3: TGCGCCAGCAGCTTGGGACTAGCGGGAGGGGGCGAGCAGTACTTC.

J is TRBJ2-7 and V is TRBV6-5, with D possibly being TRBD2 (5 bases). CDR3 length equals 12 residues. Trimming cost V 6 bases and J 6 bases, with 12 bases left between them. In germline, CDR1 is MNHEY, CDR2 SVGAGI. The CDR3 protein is CASSPDYGEQYF. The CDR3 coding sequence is TGTGCCAGCAGCCCCGACTACGGCGAGCAGTACTTC.

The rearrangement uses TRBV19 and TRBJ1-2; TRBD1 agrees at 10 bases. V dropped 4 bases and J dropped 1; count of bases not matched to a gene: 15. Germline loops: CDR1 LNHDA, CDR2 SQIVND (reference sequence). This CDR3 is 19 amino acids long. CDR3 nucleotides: TGTGCCAGTAGTACGAAAGGGACAGGGGCCGCCTCCTTTAACTATGGCTACACCTTC. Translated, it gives CASSTKGTGAASFNYGYTF.

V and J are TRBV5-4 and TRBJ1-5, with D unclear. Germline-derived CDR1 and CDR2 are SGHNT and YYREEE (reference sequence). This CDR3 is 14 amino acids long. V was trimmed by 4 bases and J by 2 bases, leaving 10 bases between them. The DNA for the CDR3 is TGTGCCAGCAGCCGCCCGCGGCGCAATCAGCCCCAGCATTTT. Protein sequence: CASSRPRRNQPQHF.

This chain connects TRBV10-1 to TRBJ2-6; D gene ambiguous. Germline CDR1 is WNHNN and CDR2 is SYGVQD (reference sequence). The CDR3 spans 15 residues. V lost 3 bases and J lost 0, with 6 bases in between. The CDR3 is CASSDPSSGANVLTF. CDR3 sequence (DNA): TGCGCCAGCAGTGACCCCAGCTCTGGGGCCAACGTCCTGACTTTC.

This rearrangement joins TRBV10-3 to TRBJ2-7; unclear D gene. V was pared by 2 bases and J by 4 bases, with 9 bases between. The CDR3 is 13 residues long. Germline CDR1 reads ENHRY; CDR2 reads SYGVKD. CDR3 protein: CAISEPPRYEQYF. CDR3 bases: TGTGCCATCAGTGAGCCGCCCAGGTACGAGCAGTACTTC.

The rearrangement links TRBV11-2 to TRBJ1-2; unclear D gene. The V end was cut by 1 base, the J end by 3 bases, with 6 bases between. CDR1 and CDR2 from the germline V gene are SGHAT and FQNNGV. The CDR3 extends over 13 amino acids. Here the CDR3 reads CASSLAPDYGYTF. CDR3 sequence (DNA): TGTGCCAGCAGCTTAGCCCCGGACTATGGCTACACCTTC. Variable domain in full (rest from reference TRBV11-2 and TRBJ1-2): EAGVAQSPRYKIIEKRQSVAFWCNPISGHATLYWYQQILGQGPKLLIQFQNNGVVDDSQLPKDRFSAERLKGVDSTLKIQPAKLEDSAVYLCASSLAPDYGYTFGSGTRLTVV.

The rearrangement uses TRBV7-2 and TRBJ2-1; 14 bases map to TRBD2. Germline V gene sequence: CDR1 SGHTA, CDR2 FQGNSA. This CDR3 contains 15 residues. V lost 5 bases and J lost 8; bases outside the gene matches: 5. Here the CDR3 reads CASSAGLAGVDEQFF. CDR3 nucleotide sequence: TGTGCCAGCAGCGCGGGACTAGCGGGAGTCGATGAGCAGTTCTTC.

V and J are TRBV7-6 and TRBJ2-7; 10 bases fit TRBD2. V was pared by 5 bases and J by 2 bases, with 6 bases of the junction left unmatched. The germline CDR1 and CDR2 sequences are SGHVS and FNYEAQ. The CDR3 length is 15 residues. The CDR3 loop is CASSQTSGAPYEQYF. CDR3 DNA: TGTGCCAGCAGCCAAACTAGCGGGGCCCCCTACGAGCAGTACTTC.

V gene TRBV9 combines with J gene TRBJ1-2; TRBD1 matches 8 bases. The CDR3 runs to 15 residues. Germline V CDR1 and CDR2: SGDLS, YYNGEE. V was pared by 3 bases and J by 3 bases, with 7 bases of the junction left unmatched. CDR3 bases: TGTGCCAGCAGCGACGGACAGGGAATAGACTATGGCTACACCTTC. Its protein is CASSDGQGIDYGYTF.

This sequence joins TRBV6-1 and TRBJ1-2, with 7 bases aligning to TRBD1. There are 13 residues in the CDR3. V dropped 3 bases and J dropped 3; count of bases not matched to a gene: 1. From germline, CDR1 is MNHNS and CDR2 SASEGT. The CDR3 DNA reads TGTGCCAGCAGTGAGACAGGGTACTATGGCTACACCTTC. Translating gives CASSETGYYGYTF.

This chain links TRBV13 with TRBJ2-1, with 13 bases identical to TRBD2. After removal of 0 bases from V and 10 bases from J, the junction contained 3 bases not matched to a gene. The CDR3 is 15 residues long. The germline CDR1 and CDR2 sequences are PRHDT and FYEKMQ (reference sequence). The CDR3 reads CASSLGLAGGREQFF. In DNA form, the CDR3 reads TGTGCCAGCAGCTTAGGACTAGCGGGGGGGCGCGAGCAGTTCTTC.

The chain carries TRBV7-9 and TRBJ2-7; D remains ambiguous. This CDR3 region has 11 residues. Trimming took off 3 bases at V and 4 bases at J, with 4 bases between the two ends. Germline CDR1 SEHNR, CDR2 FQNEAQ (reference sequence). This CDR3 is CASSLTYEQYF. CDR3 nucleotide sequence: TGTGCCAGCAGCTTGACTTACGAGCAGTACTTC. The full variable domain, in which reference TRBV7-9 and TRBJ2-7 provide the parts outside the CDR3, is DTGVSQNPRHKITKRGQNVTFRCDPISEHNRLYWYRQTLGQGPEFLTYFQNEAQLEKSRLLSDRFSAERPKGSFSTLEIQRTEQGDSAMYLCASSLTYEQYFGPGTRLTVT.

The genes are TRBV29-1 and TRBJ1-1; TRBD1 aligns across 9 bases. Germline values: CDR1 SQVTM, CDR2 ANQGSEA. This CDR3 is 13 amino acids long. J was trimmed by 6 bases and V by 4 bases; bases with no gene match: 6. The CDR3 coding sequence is TGCAGCGTTGTACAGGGGGCAAGGTCTGAAGCTTTCTTT. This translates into CSVVQGARSEAFF.

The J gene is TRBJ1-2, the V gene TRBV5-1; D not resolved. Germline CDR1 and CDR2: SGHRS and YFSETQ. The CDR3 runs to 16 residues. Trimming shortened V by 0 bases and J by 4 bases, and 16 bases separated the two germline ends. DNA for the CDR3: TGCGCCAGCAGCTTGGCTCCTCGTGAGGATAGCTATGGCTACACCTTC. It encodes CASSLAPREDSYGYTF.

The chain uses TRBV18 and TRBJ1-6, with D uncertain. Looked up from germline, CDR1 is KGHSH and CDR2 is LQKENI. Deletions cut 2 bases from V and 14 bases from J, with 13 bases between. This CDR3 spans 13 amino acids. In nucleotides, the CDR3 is TGTGCCAGCTCACCAGGTTCCCGAGAATCCCTCCACTTT. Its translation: CASSPGSRESLHF.